The T cell receptor beta chain under discussion was sequenced for a study of blood T cell repertoires in COVID-19. Study summary: Some COVID-19 samples were acute and others convalescent; all came from the United States, Italy and Spain. Sources were T cells, B-cell-depleted T cells, or PBMCs; the material itself was cDNA or gDNA.

Per the original methods: How many nucleated cells were present was estimated from reference gene primer amplification. The assay was immunoSEQ multiplex PCR, and TCRdb's table has in-frame clones only and misses some. V, J and clone size are those of that table, while D and trimming were read from the DNA. The sample has some 150,000 clones; more than 80% are singletons. Germline V gene lookup returns CDR1 MNHEY and CDR2 SVGAGI. The CDR3 extends over 14 amino acids. Trimming pared 2 bases from V and 3 bases from J, leaving 10 bases between. The chain couples TRBV6-5 to TRBJ1-1; D might be TRBD1 (6 bases). The sequence came from a human donor with acute or convalescent COVID-19. The donor label of this sample is uncertain. Specimen: peripheral blood. CDR3 amino acids: CASSYVGADTEAFF. The CDR3 DNA sequence: TGTGCCAGCAGTTACGTGGGGGCGGACACTGAAGCTTTCTTT.